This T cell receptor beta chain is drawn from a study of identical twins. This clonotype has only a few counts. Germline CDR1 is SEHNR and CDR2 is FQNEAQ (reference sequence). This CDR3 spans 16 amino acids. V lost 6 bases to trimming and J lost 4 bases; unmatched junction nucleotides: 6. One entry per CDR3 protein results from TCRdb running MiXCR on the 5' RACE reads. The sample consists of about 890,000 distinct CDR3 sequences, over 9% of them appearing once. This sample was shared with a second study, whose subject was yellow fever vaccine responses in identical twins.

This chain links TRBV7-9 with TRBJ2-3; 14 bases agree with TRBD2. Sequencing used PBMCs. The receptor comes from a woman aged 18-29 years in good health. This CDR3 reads CASRGTSGRYPDTQYF. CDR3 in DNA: TGTGCCAGCAGGGGGACTAGCGGGAGATATCCAGATACGCAGTATTTT.